This T cell receptor (beta chain) comes out of a study of technical replicates of blood from a handful of donors. The table came from immunoSEQ multiplex PCR; TCRdb's copy has only in-frame clones and leaves some out. The sample has approximately 60,000 clones, about 86% seen once. Sequencing used PBMCs. This clonotype was sampled from a human donor in good health. Some clones in this sample may be carry-over from other donors' samples.

The CDR3 sequence: CASSGRDSGNTIYF. CDR3 coding DNA: TGCGCCAGCAGCGGTCGGGACAGTGGAAACACCATATATTTT. V gene TRBV5-1 combines with J gene TRBJ1-3, with 7 bases that match TRBD1. CDR1 SGHRS and CDR2 YFSETQ come from the germline V gene. V was clipped by 4 bases and J by 3 bases; unmatched bases: 4. The CDR3 sequence is 14 residues long. Full variable domain (remainder filled in from reference TRBV5-1 and TRBJ1-3): KAGVTQTPRYLIKTRGQQVTLSCSPISGHRSVSWYQQTPGQGLQFLFEYFSETQRNKGNFPGRFSGRQFSNSRSEMNVSTLELGDSALYLCASSGRDSGNTIYFGEGSWLTVV.